Sequencing of this TCR beta chain was carried out in a study of regulatory T cells in long-lasting Graves disease. Study-level information: Over-5-year antithyroid drug use with positive TSH receptor antibodies defined persistent Graves' disease in the study. Study conclusions and caveats: Newly diagnosed Graves' patients exceeded persistent ones in TCR diversity. Patients with persistent disease showed a bias toward TRBV28, TRBJ1-2 and TRBJ2-5.

This clonotype was detected many times. What it recognizes is unknown. Germline V gene sequence: CDR1 MNHEY, CDR2 SVGEGT. This CDR3 is 13 amino acids long. V gave up 4 bases and J gave up 11 bases, with 12 bases separating them. Time point specified: persistent/refractory GD, antithyroid drugs over 5 years with positive TRAb. RNA extracted from PBMCs served as the sequencing template. An endocrinology department in Xi'an, China, recruited the patients. Building the TCR beta libraries relied on iRepertoire HTBI primers, and CDR3 regions underwent Arm-PCR. TCRdb analysed the multiplex PCR reads with MiXCR anew, one entry per CDR3 protein. The data contain 420,000 or so distinct CDR3 sequences, around 20% of them singletons.

The input for sequencing was peripheral blood mononuclear cells (PBMCs), taken when the disease was refractory, from a patient treated with antithyroid drugs. The rearrangement links TRBV6-2 or TRBV6-3 to TRBJ1-6; no firm D call. The clonotype originates from a female donor with Graves disease. The CDR3 loop is CASSSRWEAPLHF. CDR3 DNA: TGTGCCAGCAGTTCCCGTTGGGAAGCACCCCTCCACTTT.